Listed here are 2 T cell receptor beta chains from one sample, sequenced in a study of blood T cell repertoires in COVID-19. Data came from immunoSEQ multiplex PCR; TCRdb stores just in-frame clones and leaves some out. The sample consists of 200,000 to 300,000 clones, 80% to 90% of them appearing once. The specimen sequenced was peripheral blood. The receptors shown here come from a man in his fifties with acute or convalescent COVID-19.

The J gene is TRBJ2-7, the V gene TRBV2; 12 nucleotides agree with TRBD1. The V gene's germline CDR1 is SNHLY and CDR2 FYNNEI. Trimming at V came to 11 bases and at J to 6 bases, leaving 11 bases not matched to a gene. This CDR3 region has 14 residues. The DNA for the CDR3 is TGTGCCGGGGACAGGGGGCTTTATGGTAGCGAGCAGTACTTC. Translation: CAGDRGLYGSEQYF.

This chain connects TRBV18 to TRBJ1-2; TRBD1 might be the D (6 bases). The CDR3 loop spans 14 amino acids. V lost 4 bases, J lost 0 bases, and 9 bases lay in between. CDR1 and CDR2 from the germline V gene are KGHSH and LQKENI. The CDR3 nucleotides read TGTGCCAGCTCACGAACAGGGTCTAACTATGGCTACACCTTC. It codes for CASSRTGSNYGYTF. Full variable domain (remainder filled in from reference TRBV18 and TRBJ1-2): NAGVMQNPRHLVRRRGQEARLRCSPMKGHSHVYWYRQLPEEGLKFMVYLQKENIIDESGMPKERFSAEFPKEGPSILRIQQVVRGDSAAYFCASSRTGSNYGYTFGSGTRLTVV.